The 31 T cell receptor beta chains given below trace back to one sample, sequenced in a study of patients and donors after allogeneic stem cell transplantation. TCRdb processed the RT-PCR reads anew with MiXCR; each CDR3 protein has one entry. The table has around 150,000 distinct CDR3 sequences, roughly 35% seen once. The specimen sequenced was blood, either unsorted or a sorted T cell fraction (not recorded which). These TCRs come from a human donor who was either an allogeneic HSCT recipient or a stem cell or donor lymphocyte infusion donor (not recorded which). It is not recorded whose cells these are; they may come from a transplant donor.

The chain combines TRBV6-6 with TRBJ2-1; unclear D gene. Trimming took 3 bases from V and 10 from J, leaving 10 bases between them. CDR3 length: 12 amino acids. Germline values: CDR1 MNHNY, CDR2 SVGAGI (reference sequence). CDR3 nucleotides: TGTGCCAGCAGTTATCTCAGCCCCGAGCAGTTCTTC. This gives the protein CASSYLSPEQFF.

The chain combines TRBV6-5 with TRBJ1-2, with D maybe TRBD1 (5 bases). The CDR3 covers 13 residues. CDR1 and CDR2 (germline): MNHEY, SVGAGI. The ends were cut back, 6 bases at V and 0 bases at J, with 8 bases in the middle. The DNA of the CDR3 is TGTGCCAGCAGCCGACAGTCTAACTATGGCTACACCTTC. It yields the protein CASSRQSNYGYTF.

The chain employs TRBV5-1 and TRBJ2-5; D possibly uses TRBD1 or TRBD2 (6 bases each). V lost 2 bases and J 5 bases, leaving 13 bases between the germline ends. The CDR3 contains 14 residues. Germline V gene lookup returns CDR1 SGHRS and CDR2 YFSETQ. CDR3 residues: CASSFDRRVETQYF. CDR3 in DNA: TGCGCCAGCAGCTTCGACAGGAGGGTGGAGACCCAGTACTTC.

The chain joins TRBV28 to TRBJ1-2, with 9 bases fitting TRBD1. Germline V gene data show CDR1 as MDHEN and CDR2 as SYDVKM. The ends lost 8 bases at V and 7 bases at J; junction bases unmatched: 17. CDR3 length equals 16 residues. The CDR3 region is CASSPSPGQGPSGYTF. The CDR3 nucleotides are TGTGCCAGCTCTCCTTCTCCGGGACAGGGCCCGAGTGGCTACACCTTC.

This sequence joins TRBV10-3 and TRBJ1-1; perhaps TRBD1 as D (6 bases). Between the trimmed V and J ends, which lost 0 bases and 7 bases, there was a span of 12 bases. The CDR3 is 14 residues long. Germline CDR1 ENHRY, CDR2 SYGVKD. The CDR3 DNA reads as TGTGCCATCAGTGAGTCCACAGGGAATGGTGAAGCTTTCTTT. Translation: CAISESTGNGEAFF.

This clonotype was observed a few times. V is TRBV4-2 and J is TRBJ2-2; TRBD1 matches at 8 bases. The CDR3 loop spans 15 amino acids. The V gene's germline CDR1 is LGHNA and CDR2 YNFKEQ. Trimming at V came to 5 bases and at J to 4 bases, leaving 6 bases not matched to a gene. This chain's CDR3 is CASSARQGLTGELFF. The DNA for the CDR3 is TGTGCCAGCAGCGCCCGACAGGGGCTCACCGGGGAGCTGTTTTTT.

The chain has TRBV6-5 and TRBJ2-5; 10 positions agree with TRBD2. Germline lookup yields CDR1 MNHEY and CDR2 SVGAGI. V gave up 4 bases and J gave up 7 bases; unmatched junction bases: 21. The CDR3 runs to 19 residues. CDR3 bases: TGTGCCAGCAGTTCCTCCGGGGCTAGCGGGGGCCCCCCAGGGGGGACCCAGTACTTC. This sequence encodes CASSSSGASGGPPGGTQYF.

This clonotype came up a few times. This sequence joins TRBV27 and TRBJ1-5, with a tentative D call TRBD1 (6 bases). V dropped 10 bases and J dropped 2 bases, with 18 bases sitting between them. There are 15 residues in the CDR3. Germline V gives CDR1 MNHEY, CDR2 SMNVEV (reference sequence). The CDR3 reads CATSPGAGGNQPQHF. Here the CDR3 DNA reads TGTGCCACTTCCCCAGGGGCAGGGGGCAATCAGCCCCAGCATTTT.

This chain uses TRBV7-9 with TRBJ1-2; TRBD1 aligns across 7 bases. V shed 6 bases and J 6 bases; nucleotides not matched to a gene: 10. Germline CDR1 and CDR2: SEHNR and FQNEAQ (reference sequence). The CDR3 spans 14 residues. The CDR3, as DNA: TGTGCCAGCAGTCGACAGGGAAAGGGGGATGGCTACACCTTC. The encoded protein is CASSRQGKGDGYTF.

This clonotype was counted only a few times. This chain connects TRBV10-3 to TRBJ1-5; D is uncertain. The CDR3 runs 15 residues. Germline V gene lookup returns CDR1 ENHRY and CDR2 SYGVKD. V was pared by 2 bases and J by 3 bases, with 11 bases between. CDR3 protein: CAISEVGPDNQPQHF. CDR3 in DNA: TGTGCCATCAGTGAGGTTGGGCCGGACAATCAGCCCCAGCATTTT.

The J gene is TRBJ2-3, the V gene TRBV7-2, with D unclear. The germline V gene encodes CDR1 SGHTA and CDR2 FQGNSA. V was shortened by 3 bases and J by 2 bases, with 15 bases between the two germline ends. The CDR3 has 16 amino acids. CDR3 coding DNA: TGTGCCAGCAGCTTTGGACGGCTCAGATCCACAGATACGCAGTATTTT. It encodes CASSFGRLRSTDTQYF.

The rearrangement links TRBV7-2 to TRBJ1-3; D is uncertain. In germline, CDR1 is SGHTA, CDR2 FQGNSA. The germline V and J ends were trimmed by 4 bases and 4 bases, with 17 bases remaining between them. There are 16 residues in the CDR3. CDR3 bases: TGTGCCAGCAGCTACCAAGACGTCGCCGGGGGAAACACCATATATTTT. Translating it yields CASSYQDVAGGNTIYF.

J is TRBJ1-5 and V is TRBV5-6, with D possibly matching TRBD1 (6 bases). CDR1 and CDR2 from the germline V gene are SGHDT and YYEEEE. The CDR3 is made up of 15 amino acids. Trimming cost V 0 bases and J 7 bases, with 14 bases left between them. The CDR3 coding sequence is TGTGCCAGCAGCTTGGGTAACAGGGTAAGCCAGCCCCAGCATTTT. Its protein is CASSLGNRVSQPQHF.

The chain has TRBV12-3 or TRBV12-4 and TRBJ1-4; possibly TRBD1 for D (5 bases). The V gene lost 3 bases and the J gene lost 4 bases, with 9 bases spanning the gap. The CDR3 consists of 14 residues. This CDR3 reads CASSFRDLNEKLFF. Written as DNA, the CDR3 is TGTGCCAGCAGTTTCAGGGACCTTAATGAAAAACTGTTTTTT.

CDR3: CASSEALGTYNEQFF. CDR3 nucleotide sequence: TGTGCCAGCAGTGAAGCGCTGGGGACCTACAATGAGCAGTTCTTC. This sequence joins TRBV2 and TRBJ2-1; D is uncertain. Per germline, CDR1 SNHLY and CDR2 FYNNEI. Between the trimmed V and J ends, which lost 0 bases and 2 bases, there was a span of 8 bases. This CDR3 region has 15 residues.

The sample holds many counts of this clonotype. The CDR3: CSAAWAINNSPLHF. The CDR3 DNA reads as TGCAGTGCTGCTTGGGCTATTAATAATTCACCCCTCCACTTT. J is TRBJ1-6 and V is TRBV20-1; D is unclear. The CDR3 consists of 14 residues. Deletions cut 5 bases from V and 5 bases from J, with 13 bases between. Germline assignment: CDR1 DFQATT and CDR2 SNEGSKA (reference sequence).

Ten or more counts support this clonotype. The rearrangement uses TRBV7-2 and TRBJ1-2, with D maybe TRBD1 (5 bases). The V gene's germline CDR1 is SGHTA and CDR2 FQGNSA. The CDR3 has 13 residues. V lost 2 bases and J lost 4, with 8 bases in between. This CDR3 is CASSLRDSYGYTF. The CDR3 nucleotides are TGTGCCAGCAGCTTAAGAGACAGCTATGGCTACACCTTC.

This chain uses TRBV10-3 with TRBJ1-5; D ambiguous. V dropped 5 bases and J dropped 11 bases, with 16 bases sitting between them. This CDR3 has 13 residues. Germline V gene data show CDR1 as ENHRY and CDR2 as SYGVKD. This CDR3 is CAISKDPPEAQHF. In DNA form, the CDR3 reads TGTGCCATCAGTAAGGACCCCCCGGAGGCCCAGCATTTT.

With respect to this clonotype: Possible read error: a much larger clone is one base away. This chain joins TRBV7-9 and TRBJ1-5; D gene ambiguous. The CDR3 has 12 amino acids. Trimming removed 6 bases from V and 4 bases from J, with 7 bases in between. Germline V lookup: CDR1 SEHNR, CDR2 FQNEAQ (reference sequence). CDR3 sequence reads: CASSPMNQPQHF. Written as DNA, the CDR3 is TGTGCCAGCAGTCCCATGAATCAGCCCCAGCATTTT.

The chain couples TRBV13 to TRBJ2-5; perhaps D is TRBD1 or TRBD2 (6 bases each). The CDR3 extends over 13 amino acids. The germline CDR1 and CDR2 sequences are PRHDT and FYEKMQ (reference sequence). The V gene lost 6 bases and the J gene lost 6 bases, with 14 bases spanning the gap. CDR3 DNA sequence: TGTGCCAGCAGGTTACAGGGAGGAAAGACCCAGTACTTC. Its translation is CASRLQGGKTQYF. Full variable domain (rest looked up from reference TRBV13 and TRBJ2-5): AAGVIQSPRHLIKEKRETATLKCYPIPRHDTVYWYQQGPGQDPQFLISFYEKMQSDKGSIPDRFSAQQFSDYHSELNMSSLELGDSALYFCASRLQGGKTQYFGPGTRLLVL.

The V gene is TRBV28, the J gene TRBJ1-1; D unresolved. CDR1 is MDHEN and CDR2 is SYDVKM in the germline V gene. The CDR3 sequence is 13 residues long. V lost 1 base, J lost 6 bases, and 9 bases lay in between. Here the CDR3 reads CASSLFTVSEAFF. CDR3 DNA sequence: TGTGCCAGCAGTTTATTTACAGTATCTGAAGCTTTCTTT.

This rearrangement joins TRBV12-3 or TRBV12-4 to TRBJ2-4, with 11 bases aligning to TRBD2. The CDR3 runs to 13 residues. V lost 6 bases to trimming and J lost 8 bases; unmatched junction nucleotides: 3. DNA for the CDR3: TGTGCCAGCAGCCTGGGACTAGCGGACATTCAGTACTTC. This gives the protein CASSLGLADIQYF.

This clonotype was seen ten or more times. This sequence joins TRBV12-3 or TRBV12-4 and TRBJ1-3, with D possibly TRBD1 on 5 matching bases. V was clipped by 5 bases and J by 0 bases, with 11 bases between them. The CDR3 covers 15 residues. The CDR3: CASSPTGYSGNTIYF. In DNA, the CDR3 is TGTGCCAGCAGTCCCACAGGTTACTCTGGAAACACCATATATTTT.

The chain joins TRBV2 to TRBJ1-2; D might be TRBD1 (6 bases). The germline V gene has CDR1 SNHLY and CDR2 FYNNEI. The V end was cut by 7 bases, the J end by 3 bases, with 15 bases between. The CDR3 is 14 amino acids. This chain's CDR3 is CASILSGHYYGYTF. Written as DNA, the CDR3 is TGTGCCAGCATATTATCGGGACACTACTATGGCTACACCTTC. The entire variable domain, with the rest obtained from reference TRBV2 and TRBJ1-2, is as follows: EPEVTQTPSHQVTQMGQEVILRCVPISNHLYFYWYRQILGQKVEFLVSFYNNEISEKSEIFDDQFSVERPDGSNFTLKIRSTKLEDSAMYFCASILSGHYYGYTFGSGTRLTVV.

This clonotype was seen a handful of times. The CDR3 coding sequence is TGTGCCAGCAGTGGGGGGGACACGCCCTATAATTCACCCCTCCACTTT. Translation gives CASSGGDTPYNSPLHF. V is TRBV27 and J is TRBJ1-6; tentatively, D is TRBD1 (6 bases). Trimming pared 5 bases from V and 2 bases from J, leaving 13 bases between. The germline CDR1 and CDR2 sequences are MNHEY and SMNVEV (reference sequence). The CDR3 has 16 amino acids.

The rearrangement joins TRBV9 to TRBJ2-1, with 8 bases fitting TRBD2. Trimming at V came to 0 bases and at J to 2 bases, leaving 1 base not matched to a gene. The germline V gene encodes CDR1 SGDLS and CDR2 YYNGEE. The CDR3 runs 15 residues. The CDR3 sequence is CASSVDGGAYNEQFF. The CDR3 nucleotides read TGTGCCAGCAGCGTAGACGGGGGGGCCTACAATGAGCAGTTCTTC.

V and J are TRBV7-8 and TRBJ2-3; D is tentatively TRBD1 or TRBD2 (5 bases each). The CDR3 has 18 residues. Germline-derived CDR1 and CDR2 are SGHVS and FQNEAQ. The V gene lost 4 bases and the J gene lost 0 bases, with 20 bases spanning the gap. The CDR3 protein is CASSWTWGSRASTDTQYF. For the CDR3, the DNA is TGTGCCAGCAGCTGGACCTGGGGGAGCCGTGCTAGCACAGATACGCAGTATTTT. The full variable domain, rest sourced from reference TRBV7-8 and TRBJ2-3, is GAGVSQSPRYKVAKRGQDVALRCDPISGHVSLFWYQQALGQGPEFLTYFQNEAQLDKSGLPSDRFFAERPEGSVSTLKIQRTQQEDSAVYLCASSWTWGSRASTDTQYFGPGTRLTVL.

DNA of the CDR3: TGCAGTGCTAGAGATGGGGAGGGGGAGTCAGATACGCAGTATTTT. Protein product: CSARDGEGESDTQYF. J is TRBJ2-3 and V is TRBV20-1; a possible D gene is TRBD2 (7 bases). V was pared by 0 bases and J by 4 bases, with 14 bases between. CDR1 is DFQATT and CDR2 is SNEGSKA in the germline V gene (reference sequence). This CDR3 region has 15 residues.

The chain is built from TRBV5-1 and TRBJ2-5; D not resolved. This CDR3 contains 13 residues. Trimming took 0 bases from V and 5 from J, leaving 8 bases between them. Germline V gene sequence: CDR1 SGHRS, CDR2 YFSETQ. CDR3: CASSLDDSETQYF. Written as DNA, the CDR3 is TGCGCCAGCAGCTTGGACGATTCGGAGACCCAGTACTTC. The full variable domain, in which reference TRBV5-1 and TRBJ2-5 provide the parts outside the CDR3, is KAGVTQTPRYLIKTRGQQVTLSCSPISGHRSVSWYQQTPGQGLQFLFEYFSETQRNKGNFPGRFSGRQFSNSRSEMNVSTLELGDSALYLCASSLDDSETQYFGPGTRLLVL.

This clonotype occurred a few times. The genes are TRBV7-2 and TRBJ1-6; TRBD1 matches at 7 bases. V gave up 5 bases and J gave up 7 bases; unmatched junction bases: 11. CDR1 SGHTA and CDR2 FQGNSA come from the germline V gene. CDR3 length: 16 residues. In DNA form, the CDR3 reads TGTGCCAGCAGCACTCGGGAGGTGGGACAGAATTCACCCCTCCACTTT. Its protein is CASSTREVGQNSPLHF.

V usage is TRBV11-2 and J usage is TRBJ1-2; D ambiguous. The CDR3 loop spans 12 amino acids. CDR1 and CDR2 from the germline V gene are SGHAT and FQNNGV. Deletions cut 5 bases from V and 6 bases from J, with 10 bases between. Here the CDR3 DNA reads TGTGCCAGCAGCCACCCGATGGATGGCTACACCTTC. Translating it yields CASSHPMDGYTF. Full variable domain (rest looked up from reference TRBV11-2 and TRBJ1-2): EAGVAQSPRYKIIEKRQSVAFWCNPISGHATLYWYQQILGQGPKLLIQFQNNGVVDDSQLPKDRFSAERLKGVDSTLKIQPAKLEDSAVYLCASSHPMDGYTFGSGTRLTVV.